Each of the 22 T cell receptor beta chains below was sequenced from the same sample in a study of T cell changes during pregnancy in multiple sclerosis. Assay: immunoSEQ multiplex PCR; the TCRdb copy retains only in-frame clones and omits some. The profile shows about 33,000 clones, 90% to 95% of them singletons. Source: CD4+ T cells from peripheral blood mononuclear cells, taken in the third trimester of pregnancy. Receptor source: a female donor in good health, enrolled as a control in a pregnancy study.

This sequence joins TRBV5-1 and TRBJ1-6; TRBD1 matches at 7 bases. V lost 2 bases to trimming and J lost 10 bases; unmatched junction nucleotides: 9. CDR1 is SGHRS and CDR2 is YFSETQ in the germline V gene. The length of the CDR3 is 15 residues. CDR3 protein: CASSFQTGNPSPLHF. CDR3 sequence (DNA): TGCGCCAGCAGCTTCCAGACAGGGAACCCCTCACCCCTCCACTTT.

This clone appeared once. This chain joins TRBV5-5 and TRBJ1-1, with 8 bases identical to TRBD1. The CDR3 runs 15 residues. Germline-derived CDR1 and CDR2 are SGHKS and YYEKEE (reference sequence). J lost 4 bases, V lost 2 bases, and 7 bases had no gene match. The CDR3: CASSFSGGGGTEAFF. The CDR3 coding sequence is TGTGCCAGCAGCTTCTCAGGGGGCGGGGGCACTGAAGCTTTCTTT.

J is TRBJ2-5 and V is TRBV7-8; 10 bases match TRBD2. The J call is in doubt because the DNA end fits TRBJ2-7 better. CDR1 is SGHVS, CDR2 FQNEAQ, per germline. CDR3 length equals 15 residues. The CDR3 is CASSSGLAFSYEQYF. CDR3 in DNA: TGTGCCAGCAGCTCGGGACTAGCGTTCTCCTACGAGCAGTACTTC.

This sequence joins TRBV14 and TRBJ2-7; D gene uncertain. Trimming removed 3 bases from V and 0 bases from J, with 9 bases in between. The CDR3 has 14 residues. The germline gives CDR1 SGHDN, CDR2 FVKESK. CDR3: CASSHLVGSYEQYF. CDR3 bases: TGTGCCAGCAGCCACTTAGTTGGCTCCTACGAGCAGTACTTC.

This clone appeared a single time. The V gene is TRBV7-3, the J gene TRBJ2-7; 9 bases are shared with TRBD1. Germline CDR1 is SGHTA and CDR2 is FQGTGA. V gave up 2 bases and J gave up 9 bases; unmatched junction bases: 11. The CDR3 spans 15 residues. The DNA of the CDR3 is TGTGCCAGCAGCTTAGAGGACAGGGGCCCCCTTAGGCAGTACTTC. Its translation is CASSLEDRGPLRQYF.

The V gene is TRBV28, the J gene TRBJ2-2; D ambiguous. V was cut by 3 bases and J by 6 bases, with 8 bases left in between. Germline-derived CDR1 and CDR2 are MDHEN and SYDVKM. The CDR3 loop spans 13 amino acids. CDR3 in DNA: TGTGCCAGCAGTTTCCCTCTAGCCGGGGAGCTGTTTTTT. Translated: CASSFPLAGELFF.

V usage is TRBV15 and J usage is TRBJ1-5; unclear D gene. Germline V gene sequence: CDR1 LNHNV, CDR2 YYDKDF (reference sequence). Trimming stripped 5 bases from V and 0 bases from J, with 2 bases between. The CDR3 length is 12 residues. The CDR3 here is CATSYSNQPQHF. In DNA form, the CDR3 reads TGTGCCACCAGCTATAGCAATCAGCCCCAGCATTTT.

This clone was recorded a few times. The chain joins TRBV6-1 to TRBJ1-5; D may be TRBD1 (6 bases). V lost 10 bases and J 0 bases, leaving 10 bases between the germline ends. Germline V gene data show CDR1 as MNHNS and CDR2 as SASEGT. The CDR3 spans 13 residues. CDR3 bases: TGTGCCACCCAGGGGTATAGCAATCAGCCCCAGCATTTT. It specifies CATQGYSNQPQHF.

The chain recombines TRBV5-1 with TRBJ2-3; D gene ambiguous. The V end lost 6 bases, the J end lost 1 base, and 9 bases lay between the germline ends. Per the germline V gene, CDR1 is SGHRS and CDR2 is YFSETQ. The length of the CDR3 is 13 residues. Here the CDR3 DNA reads TGCGCCAGCACCCAGGAAGGCACAGATACGCAGTATTTT. Its protein product is CASTQEGTDTQYF.

The rearrangement joins TRBV19 to TRBJ2-5, with TRBD1 matching 9 bases. This CDR3 has 15 amino acids. Germline CDR1 reads LNHDA; CDR2 reads SQIVND (reference sequence). Trimming cost V 6 bases and J 7 bases; bases outside gene matches: 12. This chain's CDR3 is CASRTGGTAITTQYF. CDR3 in DNA: TGTGCCAGTAGGACAGGGGGGACCGCGATAACGACCCAGTACTTC.

This clone was recorded only once. This rearrangement joins TRBV5-1 to TRBJ2-3; perhaps TRBD2 as D (5 bases). V was clipped by 5 bases and J by 0 bases, with 13 bases between them. The CDR3 is made up of 15 amino acids. Germline-derived CDR1 and CDR2 are SGHRS and YFSETQ. CDR3 coding DNA: TGCGCCAGCAGTCCAACTAGACCTAGCACAGATACGCAGTATTTT. Its protein is CASSPTRPSTDTQYF.

The CDR3 DNA follows: TGCAGCGTTGGCCGCGGGACTACATACAATGAGCAGTTCTTC. Translated, it gives CSVGRGTTYNEQFF. The genes are TRBV29-1 and TRBJ2-1; TRBD2 aligns across 7 bases. This CDR3 contains 14 residues. With 4 bases clipped from V and 4 bases from J, the junction kept 7 bases outside the gene matches. CDR1 is SQVTM, CDR2 ANQGSEA, per germline.

V is TRBV18 and J is TRBJ2-1; TRBD1 matches at 9 bases. J gave up 8 bases and V 3 bases, and 5 bases lay outside the gene matches. The CDR3 has 14 residues. Germline loops: CDR1 KGHSH, CDR2 LQKENI. The CDR3 nucleotides read TGTGCCAGCTCACCGGGGACAGGGCACGATGAGCAGTTCTTC. Translation: CASSPGTGHDEQFF.

J is TRBJ2-1 and V is TRBV18, with 8 nucleotides matching TRBD1. Germline-derived CDR1 and CDR2 are KGHSH and LQKENI. This CDR3 has 18 amino acids. V was clipped by 1 base and J by 7 bases; unmatched bases: 15. DNA of the CDR3: TGTGCCAGCTCACCACAAAAAGTTATAGACAGGGGTCGGAATGAGCAGTTCTTC. This encodes CASSPQKVIDRGRNEQFF.

The chain is built from TRBV2 and TRBJ2-2, with TRBD1 matching over 7 bases. The germline CDR1 and CDR2 sequences are SNHLY and FYNNEI. The CDR3 contains 15 residues. V trimming: 10 bases; J trimming: 7 bases; junction bases outside the gene matches: 15. This chain's CDR3 is CATGGYRGTGGELFF. CDR3 sequence (DNA): TGTGCCACCGGAGGCTACAGGGGTACAGGCGGGGAGCTGTTTTTT.

CDR3 region: CASSITGGASRQNIQYF. Written as DNA, the CDR3 is TGTGCCAGCAGTATTACGGGGGGGGCCTCTCGACAAAACATTCAGTACTTC. The gene calls are TRBV2 and TRBJ2-4, with 8 bases lining up with TRBD2. This CDR3 comprises 17 residues. The V segment lost 5 bases and the J segment 5 bases; nucleotides outside the gene matches: 14. CDR1 and CDR2 from the germline V gene are SNHLY and FYNNEI. Based on the CDR3 plus reference TRBV2 and TRBJ2-4, the full variable domain is EPEVTQTPSHQVTQMGQEVILRCVPISNHLYFYWYRQILGQKVEFLVSFYNNEISEKSEIFDDQFSVERPDGSNFTLKIRSTKLEDSAMYFCASSITGGASRQNIQYFGAGTRLSVL.

This chain joins TRBV5-4 and TRBJ2-1, with 11 bases that match TRBD2. V was clipped by 5 bases and J by 3 bases; unmatched bases: 7. This CDR3 comprises 16 residues. Germline CDR1 reads SGHNT; CDR2 reads YYREEE (reference sequence). The CDR3 nucleotides read TGTGCCAGCAGAGATAGCGGGGGGGTACTCTACAATGAGCAGTTCTTC. Its protein is CASRDSGGVLYNEQFF.

The chain links TRBV28 to TRBJ1-2; 8 nucleotides match TRBD1. This CDR3 region has 15 residues. J gave up 0 bases and V 7 bases, and 7 bases lay outside the gene matches. Germline CDR1 MDHEN, CDR2 SYDVKM. This chain's CDR3 is CASTRTGLTNYGYTF. CDR3 sequence (DNA): TGTGCCAGCACCCGGACAGGGTTAACTAACTATGGCTACACCTTC.

The V call is TRBV7-9, the J call TRBJ2-2; D unresolved. Germline V gives CDR1 SEHNR, CDR2 FQNEAQ (reference sequence). The CDR3 length is 16 residues. Trimming took 2 bases from V and 2 from J, leaving 12 bases between them. CDR3 sequence: CASSLYSLSNTGELFF. The CDR3 nucleotides read TGTGCCAGCAGCTTATACAGCCTATCAAACACCGGGGAGCTGTTTTTT. Full variable domain (missing parts from reference TRBV7-9 and TRBJ2-2): DTGVSQNPRHKITKRGQNVTFRCDPISEHNRLYWYRQTLGQGPEFLTYFQNEAQLEKSRLLSDRFSAERPKGSFSTLEIQRTEQGDSAMYLCASSLYSLSNTGELFFGEGSRLTVL.

The chain joins TRBV6-1 to TRBJ2-2; D gene ambiguous. Germline CDR1 is MNHNS and CDR2 is SASEGT. The CDR3 is 13 amino acids. Trimming removed 2 bases at V and 4 bases at J, with 5 bases between. CDR3 residues: CASSELITGELFF. The DNA for the CDR3 is TGTGCCAGCAGTGAATTAATCACCGGGGAGCTGTTTTTT.

The rearrangement uses TRBV28 and TRBJ2-3; tentative D call: TRBD1 (6 bases). The CDR3 sequence is 16 residues long. V was cut by 7 bases and J by 6 bases, with 23 bases left in between. Germline lookup yields CDR1 MDHEN and CDR2 SYDVKM. The CDR3 loop reads CASTPGVGQTEDTQYF. DNA of the CDR3: TGTGCCAGCACCCCAGGGGTGGGACAAACCGAGGATACGCAGTATTTT.

The chain uses TRBV27 and TRBJ1-3, with TRBD1 matching 7 bases. Germline V gives CDR1 MNHEY, CDR2 SMNVEV (reference sequence). The CDR3 totals 15 residues. V lost 7 bases and J lost 2; bases outside the gene matches: 8. CDR3 in amino acids: CASNDRERAGNTIYF. In DNA form, the CDR3 reads TGTGCCAGCAACGACAGGGAGAGAGCTGGAAACACCATATATTTT.